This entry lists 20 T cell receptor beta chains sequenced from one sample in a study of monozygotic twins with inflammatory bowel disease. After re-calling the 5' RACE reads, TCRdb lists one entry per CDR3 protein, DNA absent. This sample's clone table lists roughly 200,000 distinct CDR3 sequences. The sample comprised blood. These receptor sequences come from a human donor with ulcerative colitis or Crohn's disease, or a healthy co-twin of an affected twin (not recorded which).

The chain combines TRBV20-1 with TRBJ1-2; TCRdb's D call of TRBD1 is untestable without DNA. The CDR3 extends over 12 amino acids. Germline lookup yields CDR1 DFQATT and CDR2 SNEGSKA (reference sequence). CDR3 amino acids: CSARTGGNGYTF.

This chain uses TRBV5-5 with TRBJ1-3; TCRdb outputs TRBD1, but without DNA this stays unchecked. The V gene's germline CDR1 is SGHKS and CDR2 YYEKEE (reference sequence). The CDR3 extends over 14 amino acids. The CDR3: CASSVRDSGNTIYF.

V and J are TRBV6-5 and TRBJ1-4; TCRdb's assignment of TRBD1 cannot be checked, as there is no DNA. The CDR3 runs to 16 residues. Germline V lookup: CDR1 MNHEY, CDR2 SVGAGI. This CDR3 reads CASSYSQGGFGEKLFF.

The CDR3: CASSVNRDDGYTF. The V gene is TRBV18, the J gene TRBJ1-2; TCRdb reports TRBD1, a call that lacks DNA to check it against. This CDR3 has 13 amino acids. Germline CDR1 and CDR2: KGHSH and LQKENI.

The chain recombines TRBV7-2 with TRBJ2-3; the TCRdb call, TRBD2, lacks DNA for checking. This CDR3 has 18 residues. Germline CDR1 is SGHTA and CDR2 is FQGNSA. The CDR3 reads CASSLASGGAPSTDTQYF.

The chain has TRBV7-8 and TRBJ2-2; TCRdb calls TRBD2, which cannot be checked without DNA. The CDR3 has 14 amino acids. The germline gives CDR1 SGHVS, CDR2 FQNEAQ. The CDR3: CASSLGRTSGELFF. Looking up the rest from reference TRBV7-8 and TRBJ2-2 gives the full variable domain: GAGVSQSPRYKVAKRGQDVALRCDPISGHVSLFWYQQALGQGPEFLTYFQNEAQLDKSGLPSDRFFAERPEGSVSTLKIQRTQQEDSAVYLCASSLGRTSGELFFGEGSRLTVL.

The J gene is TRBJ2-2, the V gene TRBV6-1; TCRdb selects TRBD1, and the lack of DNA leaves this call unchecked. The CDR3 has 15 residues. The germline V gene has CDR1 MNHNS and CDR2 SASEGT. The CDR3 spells CASSPQEPQTGELFF.

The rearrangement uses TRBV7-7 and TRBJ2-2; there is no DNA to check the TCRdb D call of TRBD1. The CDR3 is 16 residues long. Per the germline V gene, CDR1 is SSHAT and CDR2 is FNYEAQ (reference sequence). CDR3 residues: CASSPLEGRDTGELFF.

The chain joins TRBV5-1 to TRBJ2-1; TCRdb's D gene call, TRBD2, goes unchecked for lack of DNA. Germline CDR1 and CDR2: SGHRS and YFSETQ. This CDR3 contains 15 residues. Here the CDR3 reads CASRSAGDSYNEQFF.

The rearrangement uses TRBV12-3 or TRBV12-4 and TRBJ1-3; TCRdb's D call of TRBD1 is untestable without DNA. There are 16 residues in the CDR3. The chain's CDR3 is CASSLGQAALWNTIYF.

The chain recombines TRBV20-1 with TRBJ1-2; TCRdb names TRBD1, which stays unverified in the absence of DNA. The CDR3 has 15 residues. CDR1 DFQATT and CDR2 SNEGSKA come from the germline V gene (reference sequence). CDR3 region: CSARGGQGTNYGYTF.

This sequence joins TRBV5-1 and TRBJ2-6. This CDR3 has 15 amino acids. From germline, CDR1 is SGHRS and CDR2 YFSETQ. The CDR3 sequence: CASSHGFSGANVLTF.

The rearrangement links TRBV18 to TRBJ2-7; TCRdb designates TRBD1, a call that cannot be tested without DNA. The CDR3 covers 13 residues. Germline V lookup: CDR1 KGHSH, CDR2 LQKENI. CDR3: CASSPLSVDEQYF.

The CDR3 loop reads CASSFTGVEQYF. V and J are TRBV2 and TRBJ2-7; the TRBD1 assignment by TCRdb is unverifiable without DNA. CDR3 length: 12 amino acids. Germline-derived CDR1 and CDR2 are SNHLY and FYNNEI.

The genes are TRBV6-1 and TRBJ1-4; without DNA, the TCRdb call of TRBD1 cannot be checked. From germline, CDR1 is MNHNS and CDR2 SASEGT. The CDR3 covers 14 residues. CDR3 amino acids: CASERGATNEKLFF.

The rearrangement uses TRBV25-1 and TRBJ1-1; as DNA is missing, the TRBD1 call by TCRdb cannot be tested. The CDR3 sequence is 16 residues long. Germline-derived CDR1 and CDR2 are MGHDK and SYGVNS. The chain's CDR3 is CASSELGTGVSTEAFF. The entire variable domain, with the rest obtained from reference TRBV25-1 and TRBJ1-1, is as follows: EADIYQTPRYLVIGTGKKITLECSQTMGHDKMYWYQQDPGMELHLIHYSYGVNSTEKGDLSSESTVSRIRTEHFPLTLESARPSHTSQYLCASSELGTGVSTEAFFGQGTRLTVV.

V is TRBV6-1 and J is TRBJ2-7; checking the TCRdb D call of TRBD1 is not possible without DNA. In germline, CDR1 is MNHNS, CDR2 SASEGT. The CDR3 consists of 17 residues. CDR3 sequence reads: CASSERLSRTGHYEQYF.

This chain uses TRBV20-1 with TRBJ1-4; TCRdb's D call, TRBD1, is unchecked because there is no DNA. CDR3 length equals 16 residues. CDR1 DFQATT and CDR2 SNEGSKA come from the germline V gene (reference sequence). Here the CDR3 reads CSACLWGQGVNEKLFF.

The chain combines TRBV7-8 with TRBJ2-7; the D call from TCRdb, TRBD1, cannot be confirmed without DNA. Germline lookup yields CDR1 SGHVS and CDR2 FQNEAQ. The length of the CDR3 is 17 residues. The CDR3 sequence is CASSLYGADRESYEQYF.

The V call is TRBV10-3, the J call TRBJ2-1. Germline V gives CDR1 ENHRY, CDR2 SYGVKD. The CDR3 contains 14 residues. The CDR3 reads CAISESSVWREQFF.